This T cell receptor beta chain appears in the sequencing data of a study of shared clonotypes between healthy human individuals (dated by TCRdb to about 2020). For the wider study: The cohort included a few men and a couple of women between 18 and 49 years of age. To increase sequencing depth and limit assay-specific biases, TCR repertoire library preparation and sequencing were carried out by different laboratories using diverse techniques. Leukapheresis yielded between about 0.8 and 8.9 billion PBMCs per donor. To estimate repertoire size and how much clonotypes are shared between individuals, the study performed deep sequencing of blood TCR repertoires from a few healthy adults. The full study reports these points: Pairwise subsampling indicated that sequencing depth was expected to affect the degree of clonotype sharing among donors. The genetic and exposure-history diversity represented was limited by the small number of donors. Sampling was limited to blood, and TCR repertoires in tissue likely differ from TCR repertoires in blood.

Healthy HIV-negative adults with no recently reported acute infections or vaccinations were included as donors. Every donor was a Caucasian adult residing in Nashville, Tennessee, USA. For unsorted samples, some 100 million PBMCs were counted, and genomic DNA was extracted using the QIAamp DNA Blood Mini kit. Blood was obtained by leukapheresis, after which PBMCs were separated by Ficoll-Histopaque density gradient centrifugation and cryopreserved in liquid nitrogen vapor phase. The CDR3 starts with the cysteine, ends with the phenylalanine, and has 16 residues. Of the read, only the CDR3 DNA is kept; its 48 bases are in frame from base 1. In the germline V gene, CDR1 corresponds to MDHEN and CDR2 to SYDVKM. Between the V and J ends, shortened by 5 bases and 1 base respectively, the junction contains 17 bases. Using the deep immunoSEQ assay, TCR CDR3 regions were amplified from genomic DNA by multiplex PCR. For each cell subset, the extracted genomic DNA was distributed evenly across all wells of several immunoSEQ 96-well plates, and each plate served as one replicate. Each replicate PCR for unsorted PBMC received 300 to 350 ng genomic DNA, equal to tens of thousands of T cell genomes. Ten immunoSEQ deep assay plates were used to sequence the unsorted PBMC genomic DNA. The purified libraries were quantified using a Qubit 3.0 fluorometer, sized with a Bioanalyzer 2100, and then quantified again using the KAPA Library Quantification kit. Every immunoSEQ 96-well plate was sequenced on a separate single-read 150-cycle Illumina NextSeq 550 flow cell. The authors' pipeline ran thus. Because the immunoSEQ output held only junctional sequences and lacked quality scores, the filtering could not match the filtering applied to full-length reads. To assign V/J genes and CDR3, sequences were annotated against IMGT germline references using PyIR, a Python wrapper for IgBLAST v1.9. Reads were filtered out if the reads had weak V/J assignments (E-value above 1e-6), no CDR3, stop codons, out-of-frame junctions, or ambiguous translated residues. V3J clonotypes were defined by identical inferred V gene, J gene, and CDR3 amino acid sequence. To compute the percentage overlap between repertoires, the number of shared unique clonotypes was divided by the size of the smaller repertoire. RTK rarefaction, the Chao1 estimator, and Recon v2.1 estimates of unobserved clonotypes were used to assess repertoire richness. TCRdb carries this immuneACCESS record with in-frame sequences only. Its versions omit some clonotypes, under half of them owing to an unresolved V gene in the studies checked, with the rest unexplained. That table supplies the V and J calls and clone size; D and trimming were determined from the DNA. This sample gives some 530,000 clones in total; approximately 80% of them show up just once. Of the sample, 9.5% to 15% is held by the ten largest clones.

As for this clone: The clone's antigen remains unknown. It has no much larger one-base neighbor in the sample; base qualities were not kept.

This receptor chain uses TRBV28 and TRBJ1-2, with the D gene call left open. This sequence was found in a woman aged 40 to 55 in good health. Some clones in this sample may be carry-over from other donors' samples. Sequenced material: PBMCs. CDR3 protein: CASSTVGAQLNYGYTF. The nucleotide sequence is TGTGCCAGCAGTACAGTTGGCGCTCAGCTTAACTATGGCTACACCTTC.